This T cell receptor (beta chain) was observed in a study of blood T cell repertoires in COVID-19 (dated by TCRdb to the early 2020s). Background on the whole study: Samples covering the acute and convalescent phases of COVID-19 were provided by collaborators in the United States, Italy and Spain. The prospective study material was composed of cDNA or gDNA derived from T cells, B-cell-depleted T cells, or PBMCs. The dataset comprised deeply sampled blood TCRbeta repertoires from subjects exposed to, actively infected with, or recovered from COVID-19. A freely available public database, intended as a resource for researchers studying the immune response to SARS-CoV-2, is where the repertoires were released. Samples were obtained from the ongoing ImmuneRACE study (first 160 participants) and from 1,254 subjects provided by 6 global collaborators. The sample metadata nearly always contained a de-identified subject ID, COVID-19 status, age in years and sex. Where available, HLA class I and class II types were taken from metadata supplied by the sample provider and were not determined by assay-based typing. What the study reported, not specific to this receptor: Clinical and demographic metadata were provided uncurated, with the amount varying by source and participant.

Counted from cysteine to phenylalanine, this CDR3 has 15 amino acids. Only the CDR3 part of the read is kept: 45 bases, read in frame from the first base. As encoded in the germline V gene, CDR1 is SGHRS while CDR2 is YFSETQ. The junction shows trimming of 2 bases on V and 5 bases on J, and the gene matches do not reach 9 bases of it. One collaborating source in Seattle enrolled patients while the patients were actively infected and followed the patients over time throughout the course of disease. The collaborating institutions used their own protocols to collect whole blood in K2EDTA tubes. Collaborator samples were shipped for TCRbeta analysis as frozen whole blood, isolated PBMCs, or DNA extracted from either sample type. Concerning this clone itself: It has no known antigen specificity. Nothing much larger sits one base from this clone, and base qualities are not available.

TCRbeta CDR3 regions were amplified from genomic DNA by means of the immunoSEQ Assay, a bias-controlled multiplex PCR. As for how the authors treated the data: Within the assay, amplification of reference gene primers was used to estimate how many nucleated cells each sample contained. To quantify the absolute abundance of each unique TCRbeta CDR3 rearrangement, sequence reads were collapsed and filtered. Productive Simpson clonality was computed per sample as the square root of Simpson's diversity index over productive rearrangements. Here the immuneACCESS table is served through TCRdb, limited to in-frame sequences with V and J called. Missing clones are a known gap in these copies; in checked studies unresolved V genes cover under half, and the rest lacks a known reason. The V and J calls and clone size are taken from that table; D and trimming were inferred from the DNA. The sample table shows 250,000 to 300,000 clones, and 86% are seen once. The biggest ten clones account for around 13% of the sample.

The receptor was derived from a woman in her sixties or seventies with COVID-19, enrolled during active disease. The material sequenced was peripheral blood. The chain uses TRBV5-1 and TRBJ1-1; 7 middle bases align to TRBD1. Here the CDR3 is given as CASSLTGVPGTEAFF. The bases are TGCGCCAGCAGCTTAACAGGGGTACCGGGAACTGAAGCTTTCTTT.